The entry below describes one T cell receptor (beta chain). The authors' processing: It was from reference gene primer amplification that nucleated cell counts were estimated. The assay was immunoSEQ multiplex PCR, and TCRdb's table has in-frame clones only and misses some. The V and J calls and the clone size are those of that table, but D and trimming were determined from the DNA. The sample comprises about 250,000 clones, around 85% of which are singletons, and 0.87% rests with the top ten. Patients at the Seattle site were enrolled during active infection and followed longitudinally. This entry comes from a study of blood T cell repertoires in COVID-19. The wider study: Samples of COVID-19 (acute and convalescent) were obtained from the United States, Italy and Spain. Sample material is recorded as cDNA or gDNA derived from T cells, B-cell-depleted T cells, or PBMCs.

There are 14 residues in the CDR3. The V end lost 2 bases, the J end lost 7 bases, and 11 bases lay between the germline ends. Germline V lookup: CDR1 SGHTA, CDR2 FQGNSA. This receptor was taken from a human donor with COVID-19, enrolled during active disease. The donor label of this sample is uncertain. The specimen was peripheral blood. V is TRBV7-2 and J is TRBJ2-2; tentative D call: TRBD2 (6 bases). CDR3 in DNA: TGTGCCAGCAGCTTAAAGCGGGCTAGCGGGGAGCTGTTTTTT. The encoded protein is CASSLKRASGELFF.